This TCR beta chain was found in a study of T cells in Graves' hyperthyroidism and ophthalmopathy. Amplification targeted TCR beta CDR3 regions from RNA transcripts. With the HTBI primer set, the TCR CDR3 went through a first round of RT-PCR. TCRdb passed the multiplex PCR reads through MiXCR, listing each CDR3 protein once. This table has about 690,000 distinct CDR3 sequences, 15% to 20% appearing once. Notes on the study in general: The model foresaw ophthalmopathy a median 6.5 months prior to onset.

Isolation of PBMCs was performed on 10 ml fresh peripheral blood. As to this clonotype: What it binds is not known.

The V end was cut by 3 bases, the J end by 1 base, with 16 bases between. CDR3 length: 17 residues. The V gene's germline CDR1 is LNHDA and CDR2 SQIVND (reference sequence). The TCR was taken from a man aged 50 to 60 with Graves' hyperthyroidism. The source material was blood. The chain recombines TRBV19 with TRBJ2-4, with D perhaps TRBD2 (5 bases). The DNA of the CDR3 is TGTGCCAGTAGTATCGGCGGGTTTAGATCTGCCAAAAACATTCAGTACTTC. This codes for CASSIGGFRSAKNIQYF.